This is a list of T cell receptor beta chains from one sample in a study of CD8+ T cells in alopecia areata. Only in-frame clones appear in the TCRdb table, and some are missing; sequencing was by immunoSEQ multiplex PCR. The sample consists of about 150,000 clones, 55% of them appearing once. Sequencing used CD4+ T cells sorted from blood. The receptor source for this set is a human donor in good health. Each CDR3 is given with its conserved first and last residue. D genes are given only for firm matches. Rows may omit the clone size; those that give it use once, few, many or a size class.

J | V | D | size | CDR3 | DNA
TRBJ2-7 | TRBV29-1 | - | - | CSVGGGSYEQYF | TGCAGCGTTGGAGGCGGTAGTTACGAGCAGTACTTC
TRBJ2-1 | TRBV9 | TRBD2 | few | CASSVGPSGRAREQFF | TGTGCCAGCAGCGTAGGGCCTAGCGGGAGGGCCCGGGAGCAGTTCTTC
TRBJ2-1 | TRBV27 | TRBD2 | - | CASTSGRALNEQFF | TGTGCCAGCACCAGCGGGAGGGCCCTCAATGAGCAGTTCTTC
TRBJ1-5 | TRBV25-1 | - | - | CASSEFGNQPQHF | TGTGCCAGCAGTGAATTTGGTAATCAGCCCCAGCATTTT
TRBJ2-1 | TRBV6-1 | TRBD2 | few | CASSVLAGGGNEQFF | TGTGCCAGCAGTGTACTAGCGGGAGGAGGGAATGAGCAGTTCTTC
TRBJ2-3 | TRBV7-9 | - | - | CASSLAPTASTDTQYF | TGTGCCAGCAGCTTAGCACCTACGGCTAGCACAGATACGCAGTATTTT
TRBJ2-7 | TRBV6-5 | - | - | CASSTASYEQYF | TGTGCCAGCAGTACGGCCTCCTACGAGCAGTACTTC
TRBJ1-1 | TRBV21-1 | - | few | CASSTGTGDTEAFF | TGTGCCAGCAGCACCGGGACAGGGGACACTGAAGCTTTCTTT
TRBJ2-7 | TRBV4-1 | TRBD2 | - | CASSQTGLAGDGWSYEQYF | TGCGCCAGCAGCCAAACGGGACTAGCGGGAGATGGGTGGTCCTACGAGCAGTACTTC
TRBJ2-3 | TRBV10-3 | - | - | CAISEGSPDTQYF | TGTGCCATCAGTGAAGGGAGTCCAGATACGCAGTATTTT
TRBJ2-5 | TRBV5-1 | - | - | CASMAQETQYF | TGCGCCAGCATGGCCCAAGAGACCCAGTACTTC
TRBJ2-5 | TRBV7-8 | - | - | CASSPYMDQGTQYF | TGTGCCAGCAGCCCATATATGGACCAAGGGACCCAGTACTTC
TRBJ2-2 | TRBV29-1 | TRBD1 | - | CSAVDRGMPYGELFF | TGCAGCGCTGTCGACAGGGGTATGCCTTACGGGGAGCTGTTTTTT
TRBJ2-2 | TRBV5-4 | - | few | CARSQLRPGLNTGELFF | TGTGCCAGATCCCAGCTTAGGCCGGGACTGAACACCGGGGAGCTGTTTTTT
TRBJ1-2 | TRBV27 | TRBD1 | - | CASKTGATSNYGYTF | TGTGCCAGTAAAACAGGGGCGACGTCTAACTATGGCTACACCTTC
TRBJ2-4 | TRBV19 | TRBD1 | few | CASRTGTGEIKAKNIQYF | TGTGCCAGTAGAACCGGGACAGGAGAAATTAAAGCCAAAAACATTCAGTACTTC
TRBJ2-1 | TRBV6-6 | - | few | CASRPTGRSYNEQFF | TGTGCCAGCAGGCCAACAGGGAGGTCCTACAATGAGCAGTTCTTC
TRBJ1-1 | TRBV29-1 | - | - | CSVVRGWDTEAFF | TGCAGCGTGGTTAGGGGGTGGGACACTGAAGCTTTCTTT
TRBJ1-2 | TRBV19 | TRBD1 | - | CATWDRTDYGYTF | TGTGCCACTTGGGACAGGACCGACTATGGCTACACCTTC
TRBJ1-4 | TRBV6-1 | TRBD1 | - | CASSETGGGGDEKLFF | TGTGCCAGCAGTGAAACAGGGGGCGGAGGAGATGAAAAACTGTTTTTT